This TCR beta chain was sequenced in a study of cytomegalovirus exposure and HLA in healthy donors. Overall study results and limits: It was taken for granted in presence/absence analyses that sequencing depth across donors was roughly uniform.

PCR used 60 Vbeta primers and 13 Jbeta primers. TCRdb's copy holds only in-frame clones and misses some; the assay was immunoSEQ multiplex PCR. The table lists around 150,000 clones, roughly 9% of them singletons, with approximately 7.5% in the top ten. Germline V gives CDR1 LNHDA, CDR2 SQIVND (reference sequence). Trimming at V came to 1 base and at J to 6 bases, leaving 12 bases not matched to a gene. The CDR3 has 17 amino acids. To note about this clone: Its antigen remains unidentified.

This receptor was obtained from a woman in her thirties or forties in good health and CMV-seropositive. Sequenced sample: PBMCs. The V call is TRBV19, the J call TRBJ2-1; 7 bases align to TRBD2. The CDR3 region has the DNA TGTGCCAGTAGTATAGGGGCTAGCGGTCCCAGGGTCAATGAGCAGTTCTTC. Translated: CASSIGASGPRVNEQFF.